The 9 T cell receptor beta chains listed next were all sequenced from one sample in a study of identical twins (dated by TCRdb to 2016 to 2017). Receptor libraries were prepared by 5' RACE. Sequenced using an Illumina HiSeq 2000. Clones were called with MiXCR by TCRdb after fastp trimmed the public reads at Q25, and only in-frame beta chains were retained. Rows are unified per CDR3 protein, each entry keeping the most common DNA and genes. This sample holds 200,000 to 250,000 distinct CDR3 sequences; approximately 7.8% were observed only once. About 5.8% of the sample lies in the top ten. The data were also submitted as part of a second study, on yellow fever vaccine responses in identical twins.

The sequencing sample was made of CD8+ T cells sorted from blood. The receptors come from a woman under 30 in good health.

As DNA, the CDR3 is TGTGCCAGCAGTTTTGAGGGGTGTAGTATTTACGAGCAGTACGTC. Amino acids: CASSFEGCSIYEQYV. This rearrangement joins TRBV27 to TRBJ2-7; the D gene could be TRBD1 or TRBD2 (5 bases each). Trimming pared 3 bases from V and 4 bases from J, leaving 16 bases between. The CDR3 has 15 amino acids. Germline V gene data show CDR1 as MNHEY and CDR2 as SMNVEV (reference sequence).

The V call is TRBV3-1, the J call TRBJ2-5, with a weak D call TRBD2 (7 bases). The germline V and J ends were trimmed by 6 bases and 5 bases, with 19 bases remaining between them. The germline gives CDR1 LGHDT, CDR2 YNNKEL (reference sequence). The CDR3 is made up of 15 amino acids. The CDR3 sequence is CASRPRGAEGETQYF. CDR3 DNA sequence: TGTGCCAGCAGACCACGGGGGGCGGAGGGGGAGACCCAGTACTTC.

This clonotype was detected ten times or more. V is TRBV11-2 and J is TRBJ2-1; D is uncertain. Trimming took 1 base from V and 8 from J, leaving 6 bases between them. Germline V CDR1 and CDR2: SGHAT, FQNNGV. The CDR3 extends over 12 amino acids. The CDR3 DNA reads as TGTGCCAGCAGCTTAGGAGGCGATGAGCAGTTCTTC. Its protein is CASSLGGDEQFF.

This clonotype was seen ten or more times. The V and J genes are TRBV29-1 and TRBJ1-1, with 9 bases identical to TRBD1. Germline V gene lookup returns CDR1 SQVTM and CDR2 ANQGSEA. The CDR3 totals 15 residues. The V segment lost 6 bases and the J segment 6 bases; nucleotides outside the gene matches: 14. This CDR3 reads CSVLSLDRGWAEAFF. The DNA of the CDR3 is TGCAGCGTCCTGTCCCTGGACAGGGGATGGGCTGAAGCTTTCTTT.

This clonotype has more than one count but fewer than ten. This sequence joins TRBV4-1 and TRBJ2-1, with 8 bases fitting TRBD1. Germline V gives CDR1 MGHRA, CDR2 YSYEKL. This CDR3 spans 17 amino acids. V lost 1 base and J lost 9; bases outside the gene matches: 14. CDR3 region: CASSQAVGRGLGSEQFF. The CDR3 DNA follows: TGCGCCAGCAGCCAAGCCGTCGGCAGGGGGCTTGGAAGTGAGCAGTTCTTC.

This clonotype has just a few counts. This chain uses TRBV11-2 with TRBJ2-5, with a tentative D call TRBD1 (6 bases). Germline CDR1 reads SGHAT; CDR2 reads FQNNGV. V was pared by 0 bases and J by 2 bases, with 13 bases between. The CDR3 has 16 residues. The CDR3, as DNA: TGTGCCAGCAGCTTAGAGCGTCCAGGGGATCAAGAGACCCAGTACTTC. Encoded protein: CASSLERPGDQETQYF.

This chain uses TRBV7-2 with TRBJ2-1, with 9 bases fitting TRBD2. CDR3 length equals 15 residues. The germline V gene encodes CDR1 SGHTA and CDR2 FQGNSA. Trimming took 5 bases from V and 7 from J; bases not matched to a gene: 9. The chain's CDR3 is CASSVSGRGLNEQFF. CDR3 sequence (DNA): TGTGCCAGCAGCGTTAGCGGGAGAGGGTTGAATGAGCAGTTCTTC.

The rearrangement links TRBV4-2 to TRBJ1-1, with D possibly TRBD1 on 6 matching bases. The CDR3 runs to 16 residues. The germline CDR1 and CDR2 sequences are LGHNA and YNFKEQ. Trimming cost V 0 bases and J 5 bases, with 16 bases left between them. This CDR3 is CASSQEYGGGGTEAFF. CDR3 sequence (DNA): TGTGCCAGCAGCCAAGAATACGGAGGGGGAGGGACTGAAGCTTTCTTT.

The chain is built from TRBV6-2 or TRBV6-3 and TRBJ2-2; D is unresolved. Germline CDR1 and CDR2: MNHEY and SVGEGT. Trimming stripped 4 bases from V and 5 bases from J, with 14 bases between. CDR3 length: 15 residues. The CDR3 coding sequence is TGTGCCAGCAGTTTACGTACCGATTTTACCGGGGAGCTGTTTTTT. The encoded protein is CASSLRTDFTGELFF.